Listed here are 20 T cell receptor beta chains from one sample, sequenced in a study of cytomegalovirus exposure and HLA in healthy donors. The PCR made use of 60 Vbeta and 13 Jbeta primers. The repertoire was sequenced with immunoSEQ multiplex PCR; TCRdb's copy has only in-frame clones and lacks some. The sample contains about 120,000 clones, around 81% of which appear only once. Specimen: PBMCs. Every receptor here comes from a woman aged 40-49 years in good health and CMV-seronegative.

The chain recombines TRBV6-5 with TRBJ1-2, with 10 bases matching TRBD1. V gave up 5 bases and J gave up 14 bases; unmatched junction bases: 11. Germline lookup yields CDR1 MNHEY and CDR2 SVGAGI. This CDR3 contains 13 residues. The DNA of the CDR3 is TGTGCCAGCAGTCCCGGGACAGGGGTCTGGTGGACCTTC. It yields the protein CASSPGTGVWWTF.

V is TRBV7-2 and J is TRBJ2-1, with 10 bases lining up with TRBD2. CDR1 and CDR2 (germline): SGHTA, FQGNSA. The CDR3 sequence is 15 residues long. Unmatched junction bases numbered 9, after V lost 3 bases and J lost 10 bases. The chain's CDR3 is CASSLGVLAGDEQFF. CDR3 nucleotides: TGTGCCAGCAGCTTGGGAGTTCTAGCGGGAGACGAGCAGTTCTTC.

This clone was seen a handful of times. The rearrangement joins TRBV4-3 to TRBJ1-1; 7 bases are a match to TRBD1. The CDR3 sequence is 16 residues long. Trimming removed 0 bases from V and 2 bases from J; junction bases left unmatched: 6. Looked up from germline, CDR1 is LGHNA and CDR2 is YSLEER. The CDR3 DNA reads TGCGCCAGCAGCCAAGATAATGGACAGGTCAACACTGAAGCTTTCTTT. It encodes CASSQDNGQVNTEAFF.

The chain's CDR3 is CSVRGQADTQYF. Written as DNA, the CDR3 is TGCAGCGTTCGAGGACAGGCAGATACGCAGTATTTT. V is TRBV29-1 and J is TRBJ2-3; 7 bases align to TRBD1. Germline V CDR1 and CDR2: SQVTM, ANQGSEA. The CDR3 sequence is 12 residues long. The V segment lost 5 bases and the J segment 4 bases; nucleotides outside the gene matches: 3.

This rearrangement joins TRBV6-5 to TRBJ1-4; a possible D gene is TRBD1 (5 bases). V was trimmed by 5 bases and J by 8 bases, leaving 18 bases between them. Germline V gives CDR1 MNHEY, CDR2 SVGAGI. CDR3 length: 15 residues. CDR3 region: CASSVTQGRGEKLFF. The DNA for the CDR3 is TGTGCCAGCAGTGTCACGCAGGGTCGAGGAGAAAAACTGTTTTTT.

The genes are TRBV6-1 and TRBJ1-1; 7 bases fit TRBD1. J lost 5 bases, V lost 6 bases, and 6 bases had no gene match. The CDR3 length is 13 residues. Germline CDR1 and CDR2: MNHNS and SASEGT. The CDR3 DNA is TGTGCCAGCAGGTTGACAGGGCAAACTGAAGCTTTCTTT. Residues: CASRLTGQTEAFF.

This clone has just a few counts. This chain joins TRBV10-1 and TRBJ2-2, with 8 positions matching TRBD1. V shed 8 bases and J 0 bases; nucleotides not matched to a gene: 2. The CDR3 has 14 residues. The germline V gene encodes CDR1 WNHNN and CDR2 SYGVQD (reference sequence). CDR3 nucleotides: TGCGCCAGCGGGGACAGGTCGAACACCGGGGAGCTGTTTTTT. Translated, it gives CASGDRSNTGELFF.

The chain couples TRBV2 to TRBJ2-7, with 8 bases lining up with TRBD2. The J segment lost 6 bases and the V segment lost 7 bases, leaving 8 bases of the junction unmatched. The length of the CDR3 is 13 residues. CDR1 is SNHLY and CDR2 is FYNNEI in the germline V gene. CDR3 protein: CASKAGVAGEQYF. The CDR3 DNA sequence: TGTGCCAGCAAAGCGGGAGTGGCAGGCGAGCAGTACTTC.

The V gene is TRBV5-1, the J gene TRBJ2-3; 7 nucleotides match TRBD1. The CDR3 runs 15 residues. J lost 5 bases, V lost 7 bases, and 13 bases had no gene match. CDR1 SGHRS and CDR2 YFSETQ come from the germline V gene. The CDR3 nucleotides read TGCGCCAGCCACGAGGACAGGCTTAATCAAGATACGCAGTATTTT. This gives the protein CASHEDRLNQDTQYF.

This clone appeared once. The rearrangement uses TRBV7-2 and TRBJ2-5; a weak D match, TRBD2 (6 bases). The J call may be faulty, since TRBJ2-7 better matches the DNA end. This CDR3 contains 13 residues. The germline CDR1 and CDR2 sequences are SGHTA and FQGNSA. The CDR3 sequence: CASGWGTLYEQYF. In nucleotides, the CDR3 is TGTGCCAGCGGCTGGGGGACTCTCTACGAGCAGTACTTC.

This rearrangement joins TRBV7-9 to TRBJ1-4; no clear D. Germline-derived CDR1 and CDR2 are SEHNR and FQNEAQ (reference sequence). Trimming took off 5 bases at V and 8 bases at J, with 12 bases between the two ends. CDR3 length: 13 residues. CDR3 nucleotide sequence: TGTGCCAGCAGCCTCTGGCCCCAGGAAAAACTGTTTTTT. It yields the protein CASSLWPQEKLFF.

This rearrangement joins TRBV2 to TRBJ1-4; no firm D call. V shed 7 bases and J shed 7 bases, with 19 bases lying between them. The CDR3 sequence is 15 residues long. Germline V gene lookup returns CDR1 SNHLY and CDR2 FYNNEI. The CDR3 sequence: CASNDGAAYTEKLFF. The CDR3 nucleotides are TGTGCCAGCAACGATGGAGCTGCGTATACTGAAAAACTGTTTTTT. The entire variable domain, with the rest obtained from reference TRBV2 and TRBJ1-4, is as follows: EPEVTQTPSHQVTQMGQEVILRCVPISNHLYFYWYRQILGQKVEFLVSFYNNEISEKSEIFDDQFSVERPDGSNFTLKIRSTKLEDSAMYFCASNDGAAYTEKLFFGSGTQLSVL.

The J gene is TRBJ2-3, the V gene TRBV10-3, with a possible D match to TRBD2 (5 bases). With 3 bases removed from V and 2 bases from J, the gap between germline ends came to 15 bases. CDR3 length equals 16 residues. The germline CDR1 and CDR2 sequences are ENHRY and SYGVKD. The CDR3, as DNA: TGTGCCATCAGTGATTATTTGTCGGGGATCACAGATACGCAGTATTTT. The encoded protein is CAISDYLSGITDTQYF.

This sequence joins TRBV2 and TRBJ1-5; possible D gene TRBD1, 5 bases. This CDR3 spans 15 amino acids. Germline V lookup: CDR1 SNHLY, CDR2 FYNNEI. Trimming left V 7 bases short and J 3 bases short, with 16 bases between. This chain's CDR3 is CASKGPGRVNQPQHF. In nucleotides, the CDR3 is TGTGCCAGCAAGGGGCCAGGCCGTGTCAATCAGCCCCAGCATTTT.

The sample holds a few counts of this clone. The V call is TRBV30, the J call TRBJ2-1, with TRBD2 matching 9 bases. The CDR3 contains 16 residues. V lost 3 bases to trimming and J lost 10 bases; unmatched junction nucleotides: 16. Germline loops: CDR1 GTSNPN, CDR2 SVGIG (reference sequence). The CDR3 nucleotides are TGTGCCTGGAGAACCAGAGGGGCGGGGGGGCCATCCGAGCAGTTCTTC. Amino acid sequence: CAWRTRGAGGPSEQFF.

This clone was recorded once. The chain employs TRBV25-1 and TRBJ2-5; D not resolved. V gave up 8 bases and J gave up 1 base, with 8 bases separating them. Germline V gene sequence: CDR1 MGHDK, CDR2 SYGVNS. This CDR3 is built from 12 residues. The CDR3 DNA sequence: TGTGCCAGCGCCGAGGCCCAAGAGACCCAGTACTTC. Translated, it gives CASAEAQETQYF.

V usage is TRBV7-9 and J usage is TRBJ2-1; the D gene is possibly TRBD2 (5 bases). Trimming left V 5 bases short and J 2 bases short, with 13 bases between. CDR1 is SEHNR and CDR2 is FQNEAQ in the germline V gene (reference sequence). The CDR3 consists of 15 residues. CDR3 loop: CASSPFAGTYNEQFF. The DNA for the CDR3 is TGTGCCAGCAGCCCCTTTGCGGGTACCTACAATGAGCAGTTCTTC.

About this clone itself: Within the sample, other DNA sequences also encode this same CDR3. The rearrangement links TRBV5-1 to TRBJ1-1; D is uncertain. Germline-derived CDR1 and CDR2 are SGHRS and YFSETQ. This CDR3 region has 14 residues. The ends were cut back, 0 bases at V and 1 base at J, with 7 bases in the middle. The CDR3, as DNA: TGCGCCAGCAGCTTGGAGGGAGGGAACACTGAAGCTTTCTTT. Translating gives CASSLEGGNTEAFF.

J is TRBJ1-1 and V is TRBV13; 7 bases map to TRBD1. Germline loops: CDR1 PRHDT, CDR2 FYEKMQ (reference sequence). The trim removed 4 bases at V and 3 bases at J, leaving 14 bases unmatched. The CDR3 runs 17 residues. The CDR3, as DNA: TGTGCCAGCAGCTCCCGTGGACAGGTCCCTCCGGACACTGAAGCTTTCTTT. It encodes CASSSRGQVPPDTEAFF.

The chain links TRBV28 to TRBJ1-5, with D perhaps matching TRBD1 (5 bases). The CDR3 covers 15 residues. Trimming stripped 2 bases from V and 3 bases from J, with 11 bases between. The germline V gene encodes CDR1 MDHEN and CDR2 SYDVKM. CDR3 nucleotide sequence: TGTGCCAGCAGTTTAAGGGGAAAACTCAATCAGCCCCAGCATTTT. This translates into CASSLRGKLNQPQHF.